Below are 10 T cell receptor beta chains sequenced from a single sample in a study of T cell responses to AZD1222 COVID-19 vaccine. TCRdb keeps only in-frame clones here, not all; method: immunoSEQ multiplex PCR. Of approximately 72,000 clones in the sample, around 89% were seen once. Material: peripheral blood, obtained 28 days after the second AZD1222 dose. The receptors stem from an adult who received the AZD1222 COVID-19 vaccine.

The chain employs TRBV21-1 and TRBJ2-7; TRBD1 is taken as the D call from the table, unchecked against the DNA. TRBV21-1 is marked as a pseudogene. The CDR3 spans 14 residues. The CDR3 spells CASSNRDTIYEQYF. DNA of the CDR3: TGTGCCAGCAGCAATCGGGACACCATATACGAGCAGTACTTC.

The CDR3 nucleotides read TGTGCCAGCAGCCAAGGACAGGGGTTGTATGGCTACACCTTC. Amino acids: CASSQGQGLYGYTF. The J gene is TRBJ1-2, the V gene TRBV9, with 9 bases aligning to TRBD1. Germline CDR1 reads SGDLS; CDR2 reads YYNGEE. V was pared by 4 bases and J by 5 bases, with 6 bases of the junction left unmatched. The CDR3 runs to 14 residues.

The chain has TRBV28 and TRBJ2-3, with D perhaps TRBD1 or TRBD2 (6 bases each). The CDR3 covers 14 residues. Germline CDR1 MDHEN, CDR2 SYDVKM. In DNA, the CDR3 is TGTGCGACGGGCGGGACATTTCAGACAGATACGCAGTATTTT. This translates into CATGGTFQTDTQYF.

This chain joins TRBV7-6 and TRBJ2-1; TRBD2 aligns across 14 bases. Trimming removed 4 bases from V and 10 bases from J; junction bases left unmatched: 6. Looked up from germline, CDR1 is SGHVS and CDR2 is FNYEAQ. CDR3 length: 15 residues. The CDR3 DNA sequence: TGTGCCAGCAGCTCGGGACTAGCGGGAGTGGGGGAGCAGTTCTTC. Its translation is CASSSGLAGVGEQFF.

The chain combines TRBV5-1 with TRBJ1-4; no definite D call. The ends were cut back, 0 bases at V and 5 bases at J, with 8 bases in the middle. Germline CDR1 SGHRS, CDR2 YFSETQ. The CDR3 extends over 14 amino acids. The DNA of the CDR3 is TGCGCCAGCAGCTTGGTGGCAGGAAATGAAAAACTGTTTTTT. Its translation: CASSLVAGNEKLFF. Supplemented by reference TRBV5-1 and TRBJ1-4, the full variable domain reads KAGVTQTPRYLIKTRGQQVTLSCSPISGHRSVSWYQQTPGQGLQFLFEYFSETQRNKGNFPGRFSGRQFSNSRSEMNVSTLELGDSALYLCASSLVAGNEKLFFGSGTQLSVL.

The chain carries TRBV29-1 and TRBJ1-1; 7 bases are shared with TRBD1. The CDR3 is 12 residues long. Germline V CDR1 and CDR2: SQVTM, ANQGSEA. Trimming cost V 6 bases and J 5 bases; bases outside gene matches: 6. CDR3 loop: CSVEGARTEAFF. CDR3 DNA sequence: TGCAGCGTCGAGGGGGCGAGGACTGAAGCTTTCTTT.

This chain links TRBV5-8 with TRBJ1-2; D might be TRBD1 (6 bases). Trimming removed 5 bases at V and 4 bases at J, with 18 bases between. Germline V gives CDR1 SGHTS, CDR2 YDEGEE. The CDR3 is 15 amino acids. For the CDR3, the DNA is TGTGCCAGCAGGACTTGGGGGGGCGCTGGCTATGGCTACACCTTC. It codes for CASRTWGGAGYGYTF.

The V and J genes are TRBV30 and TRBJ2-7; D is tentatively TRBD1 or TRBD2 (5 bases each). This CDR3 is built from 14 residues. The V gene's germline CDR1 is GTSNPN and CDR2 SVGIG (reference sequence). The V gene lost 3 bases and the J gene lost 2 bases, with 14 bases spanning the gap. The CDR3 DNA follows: TGTGCCTGGAGGGGCAGGGAGAGCCCCTACGAGCAGTACTTC. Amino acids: CAWRGRESPYEQYF.

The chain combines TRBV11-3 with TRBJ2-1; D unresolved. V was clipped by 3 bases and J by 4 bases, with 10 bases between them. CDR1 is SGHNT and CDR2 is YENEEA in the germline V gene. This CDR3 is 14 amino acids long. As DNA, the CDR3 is TGTGCCAGCAGCTTCCTAACGGAGTACAATGAGCAGTTCTTC. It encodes CASSFLTEYNEQFF.

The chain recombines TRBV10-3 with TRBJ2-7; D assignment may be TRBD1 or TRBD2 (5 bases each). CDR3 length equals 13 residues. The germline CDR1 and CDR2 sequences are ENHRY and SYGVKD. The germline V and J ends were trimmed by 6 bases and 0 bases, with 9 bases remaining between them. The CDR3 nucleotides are TGTGCCATCAGGGGGACGGACTCCTACGAGCAGTACTTC. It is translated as CAIRGTDSYEQYF.